Below, one T cell receptor beta chain is given with its context. These data originate in a study of blood T cell repertoires in COVID-19. Study-wide context: The United States, Italy and Spain supplied acute and convalescent COVID-19 samples.

TCRdb's table, derived via immunoSEQ multiplex PCR, lists solely in-frame clones and lacks some. The sample carries approximately 130,000 clones, approximately 80% recorded once. The sequenced material came from peripheral blood. The sequence was obtained from a human donor in a cohort sampled during active COVID-19.

The CDR3 nucleotides read TGTGCCAGCACCCAGGGGGCGGGCACCGGGGAGCTGTTTTTT. Translating gives CASTQGAGTGELFF. The genes are TRBV27 and TRBJ2-2; 8 nucleotides agree with TRBD1. CDR1 is MNHEY, CDR2 SMNVEV, per germline (reference sequence). This CDR3 contains 14 residues. After removal of 7 bases from V and 4 bases from J, the junction contained 5 bases not matched to a gene.